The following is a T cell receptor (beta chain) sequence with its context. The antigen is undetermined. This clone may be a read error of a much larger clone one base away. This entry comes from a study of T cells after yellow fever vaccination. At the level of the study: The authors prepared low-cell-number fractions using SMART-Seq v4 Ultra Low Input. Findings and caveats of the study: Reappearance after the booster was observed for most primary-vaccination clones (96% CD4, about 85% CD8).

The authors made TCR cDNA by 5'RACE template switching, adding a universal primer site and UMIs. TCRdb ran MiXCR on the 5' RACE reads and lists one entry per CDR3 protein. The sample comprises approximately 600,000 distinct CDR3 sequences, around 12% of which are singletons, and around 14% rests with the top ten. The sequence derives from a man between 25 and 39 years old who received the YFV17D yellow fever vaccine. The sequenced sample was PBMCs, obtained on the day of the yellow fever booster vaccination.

CDR3 in amino acids: CSATQDSPGSYTF. The CDR3 bases are TGCAGCGCAACACAGGATTCCCCCGGTAGCTACACCTTC. The chain employs TRBV29-1 and TRBJ1-2; possibly TRBD1 for D (5 bases). The CDR3 sequence is 13 residues long. V lost 7 bases, J lost 9 bases, and 21 bases lay in between. Per the germline V gene, CDR1 is SQVTM and CDR2 is ANQGSEA.